This paragraph reports one T cell receptor beta chain. The data were obtained in a study of blood T cell repertoires in COVID-19. Trimming shortened V by 4 bases and J by 5 bases, and 20 bases separated the two germline ends. Germline V gene data show CDR1 as SGHNT and CDR2 as YYREEE (reference sequence). This CDR3 has 16 residues. Sequenced by immunoSEQ multiplex PCR; TCRdb stores in-frame clones only, minus some. The sample comprises approximately 180,000 clones, more than 75% of which are singletons, and 18% rests with the top ten. The chain joins TRBV5-4 to TRBJ2-3; D perhaps matches TRBD2 (6 bases). This clonotype originated in a person between 65 and 80 years old with COVID-19, enrolled during active disease. The specimen sequenced was peripheral blood. This CDR3 reads CASSKGLGGEGDTQYF. The CDR3 DNA is TGTGCCAGCAGCAAGGGACTTGGGGGTGAGGGAGATACGCAGTATTTT. Full variable domain (remainder filled in from reference TRBV5-4 and TRBJ2-3): ETGVTQSPTHLIKTRGQQVTLRCSSQSGHNTVSWYQQALGQGPQFIFQYYREEENGRGNFPPRFSGLQFPNYSSELNVNALELDDSALYLCASSKGLGGEGDTQYFGPGTRLTVL.